These T cell receptor beta chains were read from a single sample in a study of blood T cell repertoires in COVID-19. The repertoire was sequenced with immunoSEQ multiplex PCR; TCRdb's copy has only in-frame clones and lacks some. The top ten clones hold around 6.9% of a sample with 55,000 or so clones, around 87% of them seen once. The sample comprised peripheral blood. Source of these receptors: a man between 60 and 75 years old with active or convalescent COVID-19. CDR3s include the opening cysteine and the closing phenylalanine or tryptophan. The D gene is left open where the match is weak.

cdr3_aa | j_call | d_call | v_call
CASSEYRGSSEQYF | TRBJ2-7 | . | TRBV25-1
CASSLEGLAGGELFF | TRBJ2-2 | TRBD2 | TRBV5-1
CASSPTRGQGGETQYF | TRBJ2-5 | TRBD1 | TRBV7-2
CASRRSGSTYEQYF | TRBJ2-7 | TRBD2 | TRBV19
CASSLQGGGSPLHF | TRBJ1-6 | TRBD1 | TRBV6-5
CASRGTTMIYGYTF | TRBJ1-2 | . | TRBV27
CAWRGGSFTSGNTIYF | TRBJ1-3 | . | TRBV30
CASSTAGTGRNQPQHF | TRBJ1-5 | TRBD1 | TRBV19
CASSQTYRVEAFF | TRBJ1-1 | . | TRBV4-1
CASSLVSRVNEKLFF | TRBJ1-4 | . | TRBV11-2
CASAQGLQPQHF | TRBJ1-5 | . | TRBV2
CASSERTGYGYTF | TRBJ1-2 | TRBD1 | TRBV7-2
CAISGTGGGYTF | TRBJ1-2 | TRBD1 | TRBV10-3
CARPLGSFGGYTF | TRBJ1-2 | . | TRBV14